This T cell receptor (beta chain) was sequenced during a study of beta chain features in type 1 diabetes. Broader study findings: Moderate but significant shortening of TCRB CDR3s was recorded in all four CD4+ subsets from Type 1 diabetes patients. Fewer junction insertions and more nucleotide deletions appeared in type 1 diabetes patients.

cDNA synthesis used the whole RNA isolate, giving expressed TCRB sequences. Assay used: immunoSEQ multiplex PCR; TCRdb lists only in-frame clones, some missing. The profile shows just under 150,000 clones, over 9.5% of them singletons. The CDR3 consists of 15 residues. The germline gives CDR1 MNHNY, CDR2 SVGAGI (reference sequence). The ends were cut back, 11 bases at V and 3 bases at J, with 20 bases in the middle. In its sample, this clone was seen a few times. Its antigen is unknown. Markers CD45RO/CCR7/CD25/CD127/CD95/CD27 served to sort CD4+ naive, central memory, regulatory and stem cell-like memory cells.

Sequenced material: naive CD4+ T cells from blood. The V and J genes are TRBV6-6 and TRBJ2-1; tentative D call: TRBD1 (6 bases). This receptor was identified in a young man in good health. The CDR3 spells CAASGGGNNYNEQFF. The CDR3 nucleotides read TGTGCCGCCTCCGGTGGGGGCAACAACTACAATGAGCAGTTCTTC.